The entry that follows covers one T cell receptor (beta chain) sequence. Its antigen remains unknown. These data come from a study of cytomegalovirus exposure and HLA in healthy donors. Overall study context: The study's early data release held about 80 million unique TCRs from HLA-typed donors. Among the 398 genotyped donors, around 81% were placed in the Caucasian-associated ancestry cluster.

The CDR3 is 14 amino acids. CDR1 and CDR2 (germline): MNHNY, SVGAGI (reference sequence). V was trimmed by 4 bases and J by 4 bases, leaving 11 bases between them. PCR was performed using 60 Vbeta and 13 Jbeta primers. Only in-frame clones appear in the TCRdb table, and some are missing; sequencing was by immunoSEQ multiplex PCR. The data contain around 150,000 clones, roughly 62% of them singletons. Findings of the study overall: Fewer N-insertions than the roughly 630-donor mean were reportedly shown by an Asian-associated ancestry cluster in a later analysis. Using a false discovery rate of 0.05, a later analysis showed that about 16,000 TCR beta sequences were associated with HLA alleles.

Material: PBMCs. J is TRBJ2-1 and V is TRBV6-6, with no clear D. This receptor was identified in a male donor in good health and CMV-seronegative. The DNA for the CDR3 is TGTGCCAGCAGTTCCCCACAAGATTACAATGAGCAGTTCTTC. Protein: CASSSPQDYNEQFF.